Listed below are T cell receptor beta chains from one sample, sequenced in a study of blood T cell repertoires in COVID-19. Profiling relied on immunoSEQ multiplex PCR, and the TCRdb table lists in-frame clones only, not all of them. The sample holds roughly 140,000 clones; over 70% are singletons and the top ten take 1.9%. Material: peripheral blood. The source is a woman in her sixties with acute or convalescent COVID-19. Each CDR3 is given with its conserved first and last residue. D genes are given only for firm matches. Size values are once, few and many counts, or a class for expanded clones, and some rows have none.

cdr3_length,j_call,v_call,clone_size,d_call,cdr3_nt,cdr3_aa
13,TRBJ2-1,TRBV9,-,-,TGTGCCAGCAGCGACCTCGCGAGAGGTGAGCAGTTCTTC,CASSDLARGEQFF
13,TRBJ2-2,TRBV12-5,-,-,TGTGCTAGTGGTTCGAAGGGGACCGGGGAGCTGTTTTTT,CASGSKGTGELFF
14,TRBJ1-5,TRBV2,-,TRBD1,TGTGCCAGCAGTGAACAGGGGGCGGTCCAGCCCCAGCATTTT,CASSEQGAVQPQHF
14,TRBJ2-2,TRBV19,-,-,TGTGCCAGTACACAGGTCCTTGGGCGCGGGGAGCTGTTTTTT,CASTQVLGRGELFF
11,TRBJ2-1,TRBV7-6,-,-,TGTGCCAGCAGGTTCGCGCGGGAGCAGTTCTTC,CASRFAREQFF
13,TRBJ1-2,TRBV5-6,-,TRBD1,TGTGCCAGCGGGACAGTGCTCAACTATGGCTACACCTTC,CASGTVLNYGYTF
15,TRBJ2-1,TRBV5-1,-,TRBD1,TGCGCCAGCAGCTCGTGGACAGGGGTGGAGAATGAGCAGTTCTTC,CASSSWTGVENEQFF
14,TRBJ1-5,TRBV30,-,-,TGTGCCTGGAGCGGAGGGGTGGGGGATCAGCCCCAGCATTTT,CAWSGGVGDQPQHF
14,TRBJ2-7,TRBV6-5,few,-,TGTGCCAGCAGTTCCGGGATCCTAAGGCACGAGCAGTACTTC,CASSSGILRHEQYF
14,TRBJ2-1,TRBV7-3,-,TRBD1,TGTGCCAGCAGCTCCTCAGGGGGCTGGGGTGAGCAGTTCTTC,CASSSSGGWGEQFF
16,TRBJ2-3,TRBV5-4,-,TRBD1,TGTGCCAGCAGCGTGGGACAGGGGATAATAACAGATACGCAGTATTTT,CASSVGQGIITDTQYF
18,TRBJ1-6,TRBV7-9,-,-,TGTGCCAGCAGCCGCACACCGATACAGGCCCTCATAAGATCACCCCTCCACTTT,CASSRTPIQALIRSPLHF
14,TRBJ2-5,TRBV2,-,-,TGTGCCAGCAGTGAAAAGGGGCGGTGGGAGACCCAGTACTTC,CASSEKGRWETQYF
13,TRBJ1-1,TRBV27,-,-,TGTGCCAGCAGTAGACGGGGGGAGACTGAAGCTTTCTTT,CASSRRGETEAFF
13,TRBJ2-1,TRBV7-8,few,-,TGTGCCAGCAGCTTAGCGAGTCCCACGGAGCAGTTCTTC,CASSLASPTEQFF
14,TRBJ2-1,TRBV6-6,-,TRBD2,TGTGCCAGCAACTTAGCGGGAGGGGGGATGGAGCAGTTCTTC,CASNLAGGGMEQFF
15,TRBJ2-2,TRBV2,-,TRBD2,TGTGCCAGCAGTGCTACTAGCGGGAGGGTCGGGGAGCTGTTTTTT,CASSATSGRVGELFF
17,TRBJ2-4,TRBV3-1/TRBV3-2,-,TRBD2,TGTGCCAGCAGCCAAGAGACGGGAGGGCCGGGGGGTAACATTCAGTACTTC,CASSQETGGPGGNIQYF
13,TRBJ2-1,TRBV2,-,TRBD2,TGTGCCAGCTATGAGGGAGGGCGGGGAGAGCAGTTCTTC,CASYEGGRGEQFF
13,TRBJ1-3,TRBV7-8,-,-,TGTGCCAGCAGCCTTAGCGTTGGAAACACCATATATTTT,CASSLSVGNTIYF
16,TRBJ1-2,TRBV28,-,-,TGTGCCAGCAGTTACGGGGTTGGTGCTTTCGACTATGGCTACACCTTC,CASSYGVGAFDYGYTF
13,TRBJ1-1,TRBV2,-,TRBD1,TGTGCCAGCAGCACAGGGGGGAACACTGAAGCTTTCTTT,CASSTGGNTEAFF
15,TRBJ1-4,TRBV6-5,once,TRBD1,TGTGCCAGTAAAAAGGTGGGGACAGGGGATGAAAAACTGTTTTTT,CASKKVGTGDEKLFF
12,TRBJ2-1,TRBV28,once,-,TGTGCCAGCAGTTTACCCAACTATGAGCAGTTCTTC,CASSLPNYEQFF
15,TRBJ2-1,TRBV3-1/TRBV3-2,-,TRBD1,TGTGCCAGCAGCCTTCCGGGACAGGGGATGGATGAGCAGTTCTTC,CASSLPGQGMDEQFF
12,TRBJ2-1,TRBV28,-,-,TGTGCCAGCAGCCAAGACAGGTTGGAGCAGTTCTTC,CASSQDRLEQFF
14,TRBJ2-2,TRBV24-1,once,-,TGTGCCACCAGTGTCCTGACTAGTCCCGGGGAGCTGTTTTTT,CATSVLTSPGELFF
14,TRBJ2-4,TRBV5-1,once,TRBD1,TGCGCCAGCAGCTTGGACAGGGGCAAAAACATTCAGTACTTC,CASSLDRGKNIQYF
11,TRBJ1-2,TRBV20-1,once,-,TGCAGTGCTCGGACCAGGGAAGGCTACACCTTC,CSARTREGYTF
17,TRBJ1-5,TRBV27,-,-,TGTGCCAGCAGTTCAAATGGGCACTTCACGGGCAATCAGCCCCAGCATTTT,CASSSNGHFTGNQPQHF
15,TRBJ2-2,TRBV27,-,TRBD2,TGTGCCAGCAGCAGCGGGAGGGCCGGTGTCGGGGAGCTGTTTTTT,CASSSGRAGVGELFF
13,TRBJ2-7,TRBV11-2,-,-,TGTGCCAGCAGCTTAGTCCCAAGGAGCGAGCAGTACTTC,CASSLVPRSEQYF
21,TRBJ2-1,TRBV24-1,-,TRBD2,TGTGCCACCAGTGATAGAATAGGGACTAGCGGGATCCCCGGACCCTACAATGAGCAGTTCTTC,CATSDRIGTSGIPGPYNEQFF
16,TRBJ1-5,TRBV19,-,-,TGTGCCAGTGCTTTAAAAGGAGGTTGGAGCAATCAGCCCCAGCATTTT,CASALKGGWSNQPQHF
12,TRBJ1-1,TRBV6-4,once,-,TGTGCCAGCCGGAGTGTGAACGCTGAAGCTTTCTTT,CASRSVNAEAFF
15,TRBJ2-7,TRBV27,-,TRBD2,TGTGCCAGCAGTTTTCCTGGGACTAGCGTATACGAGCAGTACTTC,CASSFPGTSVYEQYF
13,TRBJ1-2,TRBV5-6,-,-,TGTGCCAGCTGGGGAGTCAATAACTATGGCTACACCTTC,CASWGVNNYGYTF
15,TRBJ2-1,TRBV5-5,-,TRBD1,TGTGCCAGCAGCCCGCGGACAGGGGTGTTAAATGAGCAGTTCTTC,CASSPRTGVLNEQFF
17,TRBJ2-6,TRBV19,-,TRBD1,TGTGCCAGTAGTAACCGACAGGGAAGGACTGGGGCCAACGTCCTGACTTTC,CASSNRQGRTGANVLTF